A single sample gave rise to the 16 T cell receptor beta chains below, sequenced in a study of technical replicates of blood from a few donors (dated by TCRdb to about 2017). Library creation used the immunoSEQ multiplex PCR assay. The table was pulled from immuneACCESS by TCRdb, which kept in-frame rearrangements only. Such tables lose some clones; where checked, under half of the loss comes from unresolved V genes, and the rest has no known cause. In this sample the table shows approximately 81,000 clones, 75% to 85% of which occur a single time. The ten largest make up approximately 4% of the sample. Sequenced material: PBMCs. The receptor set was obtained from a human donor in good health. Some clones in this sample may be carry-over from other donors' samples.

This chain uses TRBV11-1 with TRBJ2-1, with TRBD1 matching over 7 bases. After removal of 1 base from V and 7 bases from J, the junction contained 7 bases not matched to a gene. Per the germline V gene, CDR1 is SGHAT and CDR2 is FQDESV (reference sequence). The CDR3 spans 15 residues. The CDR3 protein is CASSLDRGPTNEQFF. DNA for the CDR3: TGTGCCAGCAGCTTAGACAGGGGCCCGACGAATGAGCAGTTCTTC.

The genes are TRBV27 and TRBJ2-7; TRBD2 agrees at 8 bases. Germline lookup yields CDR1 MNHEY and CDR2 SMNVEV (reference sequence). The CDR3 is 16 amino acids. The V and J ends lost 6 bases and 4 bases, in that order; junction bases with no gene match: 14. CDR3 bases: TGTGCCAGCAGCTCCTCGAGCGGGGGAGGTTTTTACGAGCAGTACTTC. Protein sequence: CASSSSSGGGFYEQYF.

This clone is labeled as medium-sized. At the DNA level, this CDR3 is encoded by other sequences in the same sample as well. V is TRBV5-1 and J is TRBJ2-1; 11 bases are shared with TRBD2. The V gene end was trimmed by 4 bases and the J gene end by 4 bases; junction bases not matched to a gene: 1. CDR1 and CDR2 (germline): SGHRS, YFSETQ. The CDR3 extends over 14 amino acids. The CDR3 spells CASSASGGYNEQFF. In nucleotides, the CDR3 is TGCGCCAGCAGCGCTAGCGGGGGGTACAATGAGCAGTTCTTC.

This clone was counted only a few times. CDR3 sequence reads: CASSGARRSQTPLHF. The CDR3 nucleotides are TGTGCCAGCAGTGGGGCACGGCGTAGTCAAACACCCCTCCACTTT. The genes are TRBV6-1 and TRBJ1-6; D gene unclear. This CDR3 region has 15 residues. CDR1 MNHNS and CDR2 SASEGT come from the germline V gene. Between the trimmed V and J ends, which lost 4 bases and 11 bases, there was a span of 18 bases.

The rearrangement links TRBV5-1 to TRBJ2-7, with 10 bases aligning to TRBD1. Germline CDR1 SGHRS, CDR2 YFSETQ. Losses at the gene ends were 0 bases for V and 1 base for J; bases not matched to a gene: 10. The CDR3 runs to 18 residues. CDR3: CASSLATLTGGASYEQYF. For the CDR3, the DNA is TGCGCCAGCAGCTTGGCGACTTTGACAGGGGGCGCTTCCTACGAGCAGTACTTC.

This clone was counted only a few times. This chain links TRBV7-2 with TRBJ1-1; tentative D call: TRBD1 (5 bases). From germline, CDR1 is SGHTA and CDR2 FQGNSA. V lost 5 bases and J lost 2, with 12 bases in between. The CDR3 length is 14 residues. CDR3 DNA: TGTGCCAGCAGCCCCGTGGGGGGAAACACTGAAGCTTTCTTT. This gives the protein CASSPVGGNTEAFF.

The chain carries TRBV11-3 and TRBJ2-3; TRBD2 matches at 8 bases. The germline V gene encodes CDR1 SGHNT and CDR2 YENEEA. The V gene end was trimmed by 6 bases and the J gene end by 2 bases; junction bases not matched to a gene: 7. This CDR3 comprises 15 residues. CDR3 loop: CASRGLGKPTDTQYF. The CDR3 DNA is TGTGCCAGCAGGGGACTAGGTAAGCCCACAGATACGCAGTATTTT.

This clone was recorded once. The chain couples TRBV18 to TRBJ2-5; 10 bases are shared with TRBD2. V lost 3 bases, J lost 1 base, and 20 bases stayed unmatched. CDR1 KGHSH and CDR2 LQKENI come from the germline V gene. There are 21 residues in the CDR3. The CDR3 sequence: CASSPSLTSGGAPVFQETQYF. As DNA, the CDR3 is TGTGCCAGCTCACCCAGCCTTACAAGCGGGGGGGCACCCGTCTTCCAAGAGACCCAGTACTTC.

The rearrangement links TRBV2 to TRBJ1-4; TRBD1 matches 8 bases. The CDR3 consists of 15 residues. Germline V CDR1 and CDR2: SNHLY, FYNNEI. V lost 6 bases to trimming and J lost 2 bases; unmatched junction nucleotides: 5. CDR3 amino acids: CASRGTGATNEKLFF. The CDR3 DNA follows: TGTGCCAGCAGAGGGACAGGAGCTACTAATGAAAAACTGTTTTTT.

This clone was picked up one time. The rearrangement joins TRBV27 to TRBJ2-1; TRBD2 is a possible D gene (6 bases). Germline V lookup: CDR1 MNHEY, CDR2 SMNVEV (reference sequence). V gave up 5 bases and J gave up 4 bases, with 12 bases separating them. This CDR3 comprises 14 residues. CDR3: CASSGGTEYNEQFF. The CDR3 DNA is TGTGCCAGCAGTGGCGGGACGGAGTACAATGAGCAGTTCTTC.

The chain carries TRBV2 and TRBJ2-4, with 12 bases that match TRBD2. This CDR3 has 14 amino acids. Germline CDR1 SNHLY, CDR2 FYNNEI. The trim removed 8 bases at V and 6 bases at J, leaving 5 bases unmatched. CDR3 residues: CASGTSGRLNIQYF. For the CDR3, the DNA is TGTGCCAGCGGGACTAGCGGGCGGCTAAACATTCAGTACTTC.

This sequence joins TRBV7-2 and TRBJ2-5, with TRBD2 identical over 14 bases. V lost 5 bases and J lost 7; bases outside the gene matches: 12. The CDR3 contains 17 residues. Per the germline V gene, CDR1 is SGHTA and CDR2 is FQGNSA. The CDR3 nucleotides are TGTGCCAGCAGCCAAACCGAAGGACTAGCGGGAGGTTGGACCCAGTACTTC. Translated, it gives CASSQTEGLAGGWTQYF.

This chain connects TRBV4-3 to TRBJ1-4; 8 nucleotides align to TRBD1. The V segment lost 3 bases and the J segment 5 bases; nucleotides outside the gene matches: 5. This CDR3 contains 15 residues. Germline CDR1 is LGHNA and CDR2 is YSLEER. Written as DNA, the CDR3 is TGCGCCAGCAGCCACTTACAGGGGGAGAATGAAAAACTGTTTTTT. It encodes CASSHLQGENEKLFF.

The chain employs TRBV6-1 and TRBJ2-1, with 9 bases matching TRBD2. The ends lost 4 bases at V and 5 bases at J; junction bases unmatched: 12. CDR3 length: 17 amino acids. Germline CDR1 is MNHNS and CDR2 is SASEGT. The CDR3 region has the DNA TGTGCCAGCAGTGGGAGTATCGCGGGAGGGGTGCACAATGAGCAGTTCTTC. Amino acids: CASSGSIAGGVHNEQFF.

V is TRBV10-3 and J is TRBJ1-6, with D unresolved. The CDR3 extends over 17 amino acids. Germline CDR1 ENHRY, CDR2 SYGVKD. V gave up 2 bases and J gave up 6 bases, with 17 bases separating them. The CDR3 region is CAISETPPGVGNSPLHF. The CDR3 DNA reads as TGTGCCATCAGTGAGACACCCCCCGGGGTTGGTAATTCACCCCTCCACTTT.

This CDR3 is CASNSLRYGYTF. The CDR3 DNA reads TGTGCCAGCAACAGCCTCAGGTATGGCTACACCTTC. The V and J genes are TRBV6-1 and TRBJ1-2; the D is unclear. There are 12 residues in the CDR3. Trimming pared 7 bases from V and 5 bases from J, leaving 11 bases between. Germline lookup yields CDR1 MNHNS and CDR2 SASEGT.